These T cell receptor beta chains were read from a single sample in a study of cytomegalovirus exposure and HLA in healthy donors. The table came from immunoSEQ multiplex PCR; TCRdb's copy has only in-frame clones and leaves some out. Among fewer than 120,000 clones listed, 79% were seen once. Sequenced material: PBMCs. These receptors were collected from a man under 40 in good health and CMV-seropositive. Each CDR3 is given without its conserved first and last residue. D genes are given only for firm matches.

D gene: TRBD1
J gene: TRBJ1-2
V gene: TRBV5-6
CDR3 protein: ASSPRTGNYGYT

D gene: TRBD2
J gene: TRBJ2-7
V gene: TRBV27
CDR3 protein: ASSYTGGYEQY

D gene: NA
J gene: TRBJ2-7
V gene: TRBV7-2
CDR3 protein: ASSPQSSLSYEQY

D gene: TRBD1
J gene: TRBJ1-3
V gene: TRBV6-1
CDR3 protein: ASSPSGGLGNTIY

D gene: NA
J gene: TRBJ2-3
V gene: TRBV20-1
CDR3 protein: SASTENTQY

D gene: NA
J gene: TRBJ1-3
V gene: TRBV7-2
CDR3 protein: ASSLDFASSGNTIY

D gene: NA
J gene: TRBJ2-3
V gene: TRBV6-6
CDR3 protein: ASTEDRYTDTQY

D gene: TRBD1
J gene: TRBJ2-1
V gene: TRBV6-1
CDR3 protein: ASRTTGPHNEQF

D gene: TRBD2
J gene: TRBJ2-6
V gene: TRBV30
CDR3 protein: ALERGELSGANVLT

D gene: TRBD2
J gene: TRBJ2-7
V gene: TRBV9
CDR3 protein: ASSSSGGYEQY

D gene: NA
J gene: TRBJ1-4
V gene: TRBV6-6
CDR3 protein: ASSYGARQNEKLF

D gene: NA
J gene: TRBJ2-1
V gene: TRBV18
CDR3 protein: ASSPRARGYNEQF

D gene: NA
J gene: TRBJ2-7
V gene: TRBV19
CDR3 protein: ASSIDSSYEQY

D gene: TRBD1
J gene: TRBJ1-4
V gene: TRBV10-2
CDR3 protein: ASSGLGTARFNEKLF

D gene: TRBD1
J gene: TRBJ1-1
V gene: TRBV19
CDR3 protein: ASSSDRVTEAF

D gene: TRBD2
J gene: TRBJ2-1
V gene: TRBV9
CDR3 protein: ASSSTSGGASNEQF

D gene: NA
J gene: TRBJ2-1
V gene: TRBV9
CDR3 protein: ASSVRPGLRPSYNEQF

D gene: NA
J gene: TRBJ1-5
V gene: TRBV2
CDR3 protein: ASNRDNHQPQH

D gene: TRBD1
J gene: TRBJ1-6
V gene: TRBV7-2
CDR3 protein: ASSLTGVDSPLH

D gene: NA
J gene: TRBJ1-6
V gene: TRBV19
CDR3 protein: ASTPKANLGNSPLH

D gene: TRBD1
J gene: TRBJ1-2
V gene: TRBV9
CDR3 protein: ASSAGWDRRSGGYT

D gene: NA
J gene: TRBJ1-2
V gene: TRBV19
CDR3 protein: ASSGSGISYGYT

D gene: TRBD1
J gene: TRBJ1-4
V gene: TRBV7-2
CDR3 protein: ASSPQGASEKLF

D gene: TRBD2
J gene: TRBJ2-1
V gene: TRBV5-6
CDR3 protein: ASSLEGTSRRNEQF

D gene: TRBD1
J gene: TRBJ1-2
V gene: TRBV19
CDR3 protein: ASSTDRVNYGYT

D gene: TRBD2
J gene: TRBJ2-5
V gene: TRBV19
CDR3 protein: ASSIVGGIQETQY

D gene: TRBD1
J gene: TRBJ1-1
V gene: TRBV5-1
CDR3 protein: ASSKGQMNTEAF

D gene: TRBD2
J gene: TRBJ2-3
V gene: TRBV19
CDR3 protein: ASSWTSGGRTDTQY

D gene: TRBD1
J gene: TRBJ1-2
V gene: TRBV6-5
CDR3 protein: ASSRDRLDGYT

D gene: TRBD2
J gene: TRBJ2-7
V gene: TRBV19
CDR3 protein: ASSAGLAYEQY

D gene: NA
J gene: TRBJ1-3
V gene: TRBV29-1
CDR3 protein: SGADISGNTIY

D gene: NA
J gene: TRBJ1-2
V gene: TRBV27
CDR3 protein: ASSLSRTAANYGYT

D gene: NA
J gene: TRBJ1-2
V gene: TRBV5-1
CDR3 protein: ASSLSELYGYT

D gene: NA
J gene: TRBJ1-1
V gene: TRBV5-1
CDR3 protein: ASSLRAGNTEAF

D gene: NA
J gene: TRBJ2-1
V gene: TRBV25-1
CDR3 protein: ASSVNQDSSYNEQF

D gene: NA
J gene: TRBJ1-1
V gene: TRBV5-1
CDR3 protein: ASSTGTSQTEAF

D gene: NA
J gene: TRBJ2-4
V gene: TRBV4-2
CDR3 protein: ASSQVLYSSSSKNIQY

D gene: TRBD1
J gene: TRBJ1-1
V gene: TRBV7-6
CDR3 protein: ASSLLTGANTEAF

D gene: NA
J gene: TRBJ1-5
V gene: TRBV12-5
CDR3 protein: ASGLPNQPQH

D gene: TRBD2
J gene: TRBJ2-2
V gene: TRBV4-3
CDR3 protein: ASSQGGTGTGELF

D gene: NA
J gene: TRBJ1-2
V gene: TRBV4-2
CDR3 protein: ASSSQANYGYT

D gene: TRBD1
J gene: TRBJ2-5
V gene: TRBV4-3
CDR3 protein: ASSQDSYRGLETQY

D gene: NA
J gene: TRBJ2-3
V gene: TRBV9
CDR3 protein: ASSVDDFTSTDTQY

D gene: TRBD2
J gene: TRBJ2-3
V gene: TRBV5-1
CDR3 protein: ASSLPGGGRVDTQY

D gene: TRBD2
J gene: TRBJ2-5
V gene: TRBV5-6
CDR3 protein: ASSLAGGRSETQY

D gene: TRBD1
J gene: TRBJ1-6
V gene: TRBV5-1
CDR3 protein: ASSRDSRISYNSPLH

D gene: TRBD2
J gene: TRBJ2-7
V gene: TRBV4-3
CDR3 protein: ASSQVAPSGVYEQY

D gene: NA
J gene: TRBJ2-7
V gene: TRBV5-6
CDR3 protein: ASSLPDRLRYEQY

D gene: TRBD1
J gene: TRBJ2-7
V gene: TRBV5-6
CDR3 protein: ASRGPRQGELIEQY

D gene: NA
J gene: TRBJ2-2
V gene: TRBV18
CDR3 protein: ASSTSREDAGELF

D gene: NA
J gene: TRBJ1-2
V gene: TRBV30
CDR3 protein: AWDSFYGYT

D gene: NA
J gene: TRBJ1-2
V gene: TRBV5-1
CDR3 protein: ASRDSHLTDYT

D gene: TRBD1
J gene: TRBJ1-6
V gene: TRBV5-4
CDR3 protein: ASSTGTDSYNSPLH

D gene: NA
J gene: TRBJ2-3
V gene: TRBV2
CDR3 protein: ASSEGPRAPTDTQY

D gene: TRBD2
J gene: NA
V gene: TRBV30
CDR3 protein: AWRRESFDEQF

D gene: NA
J gene: TRBJ1-1
V gene: TRBV7-7
CDR3 protein: ASSPTGHTEAF

D gene: NA
J gene: TRBJ2-2
V gene: TRBV4-3
CDR3 protein: ASSQENRVTGELF

D gene: NA
J gene: TRBJ1-1
V gene: TRBV2
CDR3 protein: ASMRDFRTEAF